This T cell receptor (beta chain) was profiled in a study of blood T cell repertoires in COVID-19. Germline V gene lookup returns CDR1 LNHNV and CDR2 YYDKDF (reference sequence). The CDR3 is made up of 16 amino acids. V lost 2 bases to trimming and J lost 6 bases; unmatched junction nucleotides: 10. Assay used: immunoSEQ multiplex PCR; TCRdb lists only in-frame clones, some missing. The table includes about 120,000 clones, approximately 85% detected once. The sample consisted of peripheral blood. The TCR comes from a woman aged 55-70 years with COVID-19, enrolled during active disease. The chain uses TRBV15 and TRBJ2-7; 10 bases map to TRBD1. CDR3 residues: CATSRSTGQGISEQYF. In DNA, the CDR3 is TGTGCCACCAGCAGATCAACGGGACAGGGGATCTCCGAGCAGTACTTC.